This T cell receptor beta chain came from a study of T cell clusters in autoimmune cytopenias. Study-level points and caveats: TRB repertoire shifts in secondary cytopenia and chronic lymphocytic leukemia mostly reflected lymphoma, not autoimmunity.

Note on this clonotype: Its antigen is still unknown.

TRB was amplified by touch-down multiplex PCR, primer pools A and B combined. TCRdb re-analyzed the multiplex PCR reads; it lists each CDR3 protein once, without DNA. Here the sample table reports under 8,500 distinct CDR3 sequences. The CDR3 loop spans 16 amino acids. Per the germline V gene, CDR1 is LNHDA and CDR2 is SQIVND (reference sequence). Tens of thousands of genome equivalents of blood DNA were amplified for TRB. The V gene is TRBV19, the J gene TRBJ1-5; TCRdb returns TRBD1, unconfirmable since there is no DNA. The sample taken for sequencing was peripheral blood. This receptor was taken from a human donor with an autoimmune cytopenia or autoimmune hepatitis (not recorded which). The chain's CDR3 is CASKSQSRGLNQPQHF.